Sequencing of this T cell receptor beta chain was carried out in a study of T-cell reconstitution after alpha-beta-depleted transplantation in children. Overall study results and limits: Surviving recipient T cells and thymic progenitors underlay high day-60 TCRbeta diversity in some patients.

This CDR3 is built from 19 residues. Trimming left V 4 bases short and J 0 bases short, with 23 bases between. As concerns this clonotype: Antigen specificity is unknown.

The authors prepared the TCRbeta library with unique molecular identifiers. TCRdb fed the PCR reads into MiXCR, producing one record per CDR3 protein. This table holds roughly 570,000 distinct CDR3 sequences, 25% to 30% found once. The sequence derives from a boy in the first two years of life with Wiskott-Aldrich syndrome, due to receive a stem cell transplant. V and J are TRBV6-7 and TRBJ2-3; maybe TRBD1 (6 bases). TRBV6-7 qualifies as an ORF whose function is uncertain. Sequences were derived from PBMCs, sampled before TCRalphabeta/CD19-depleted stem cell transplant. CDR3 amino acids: CASSFFSPGVVGSTDTQYF. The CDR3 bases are TGTGCCAGCAGTTTTTTCTCCCCAGGGGTTGTTGGTAGCACAGATACGCAGTATTTT.